The text below deals with one TCR beta chain. This clonotype was seen a few times. Its binding antigen is unknown. No qualities accompany the bases; no much larger clone lies one base away. The study deep-sequenced TCR repertoires of sorted CD4+ and CD8+ blood T cells from severe aplastic anemia patients and healthy subjects. Ficoll-Paque density gradient centrifugation was used to isolate peripheral blood mononuclear cells. Before DNA extraction, CD4+ and CD8+ T cells were sorted with FACS or magnetic beads. The source of the sample is a study of CD8+CD57+ T cells in acquired aplastic anemia (dated by TCRdb to the late 2010s). Some background on the complete study: Extracted DNA from sorted CD4+ and CD8+ cells averaged around 2.9 ug, ranging from about 0.18 to 27.4 ug. For healthy donor samples, the average read count was around 9.8 million for CD4+ cells and roughly 12 million for CD8+ cells. General study outcomes and caveats: Twenty-nine CD8+ CDR3 sequences were found in both patients and controls but appeared to be highly expressed in patients and within the immunodominant clones of the patients. No significant difference in CD8+ Simpson's diversity was found between patients and healthy controls (P=0.060).

Genomic DNA served as template for TCR beta VDJ combination and CDR3 sequence profiling. An Illumina HiSeq 2000 was used for TCR repertoire sequencing. The study's processing was this. TRBV/TRBJ rearrangement plots, CDR3 size and DJ length profiles, and Simpson's diversity index were used to assess repertoires. The most abundant DNA sequence in the deep sequencing data was defined as the immunodominant clone. CDR3 amino acid sequences were checked for sharing across subjects and were also compared against the VDJdb database and published repertoires. TCRdb reanalyzed the raw reads on its own, using fastp at Q25 for trimming and MiXCR for clone calling, and kept in-frame beta chains. Rows are unified per CDR3 protein, each entry keeping the most common DNA and genes. TCRdb, rather than the study authors, made the V and J calls. This sample has about 48,000 distinct CDR3 sequences in its table, and around 70% of those were observed once. Roughly 34% of the sample lies in the top ten.

The germline V gene provides CDR1 MNHEY and CDR2 SVGAGI. The CDR3 starts with the cysteine, ends with the phenylalanine, and has 15 residues. The sequence is cut down to CDR3 DNA, 45 bases in frame from base 1. After removal of 4 bases from V and 4 bases from J, the junction retains 9 bases not matched to a gene. The chain was built from TRBV6-5 and TRBJ2-7, with 8 bases matching TRBD2. The sequenced material came from sorted CD4+, CD8+, or CD8+CD57+ T cells (not recorded which) from PBMCs. The TCR comes from a human donor in good health, serving as a control. For the CDR3, the sequence is CASSSTSVGGYEQYF. The sequenced DNA: TGTGCCAGCAGTTCGACTAGCGTGGGCGGGTACGAGCAGTACTTC.